The rows below give T cell receptor beta chains drawn from one sample of a study of shared clonotypes between healthy human individuals. Produced via immunoSEQ multiplex PCR; TCRdb's table is partial and in-frame only. In the table there are about 470,000 clones, around 79% of which are singletons. Sequencing used PBMCs. These receptor sequences come from a woman aged 35 to 49 in good health. Some clones in this sample may be carry-over from other donors' samples. Each CDR3 is given with its conserved first and last residue. Fields, in order: J gene, clone size, V gene, D gene, CDR3 protein, CDR3 DNA. D genes are given only for firm matches. Part of the rows lack a size; the others show once, few, many or a class for expanded clones.

TRBJ2-3,.,TRBV6-6,TRBD2,CASSYELAGTDTQYF,TGTGCCAGCAGTTACGAACTAGCGGGAACAGATACGCAGTATTTT
TRBJ2-2,.,TRBV6-1,.,CASSPRSGGAGELFF,TGTGCCAGCAGCCCCCGGAGCGGTGGGGCCGGGGAGCTGTTTTTT
TRBJ1-2,.,TRBV10-1,.,CASSVSRDGYGYTF,TGCGCCAGCAGTGTCAGCAGGGACGGCTATGGCTACACCTTC
TRBJ2-5,.,TRBV27,.,CASGFKEAQYF,TGTGCCAGCGGGTTCAAAGAGGCCCAGTACTTC
TRBJ1-3,.,TRBV28,.,CASSAMTTSSGNTIYF,TGTGCCAGCAGCGCAATGACCACAAGCTCTGGAAACACCATATATTTT
TRBJ2-7,.,TRBV7-2,TRBD2,CASSLHSSGNYYEQYF,TGTGCCAGCAGCTTACATTCTAGCGGAAATTACTACGAGCAGTACTTC
TRBJ2-3,.,TRBV2,.,CASSVLALDTQYF,TGTGCCAGCAGTGTTTTAGCGCTGGATACGCAGTATTTT
TRBJ1-4,.,TRBV28,.,CASSLATVNEKLFF,TGTGCCAGCAGTTTGGCTACAGTGAATGAAAAACTGTTTTTT
TRBJ1-2,.,TRBV19,.,CASSIRAAYGYTF,TGTGCCAGTAGTATTCGGGCAGCATATGGCTACACCTTC
TRBJ2-3,few,TRBV9,.,CASSVDDGSSTDTQYF,TGTGCCAGCAGCGTAGATGATGGATCTAGCACAGATACGCAGTATTTT
TRBJ1-1,.,TRBV7-2,TRBD1,CASSLQGATTEAFF,TGTGCCAGCAGCTTGCAGGGGGCGACCACTGAAGCTTTCTTT
TRBJ2-2,.,TRBV15,TRBD1,CATSRDNRGNTGELFF,TGTGCCACCAGCAGAGATAACAGGGGGAACACCGGGGAGCTGTTTTTT
TRBJ2-7,many,TRBV7-8,.,CASSLAKMRKTYEQYF,TGTGCCAGCAGCTTAGCGAAGATGCGGAAAACCTACGAGCAGTACTTC
TRBJ2-3,.,TRBV4-2,.,CASSQTEGGGPDTQYF,TGTGCCAGCAGCCAGACCGAGGGGGGAGGGCCAGATACGCAGTATTTT
TRBJ1-3,.,TRBV10-3,.,CVARSGNTIYF,TGTGTGGCTAGGTCTGGAAACACCATATATTTT
TRBJ2-5,.,TRBV27,TRBD2,CASSSGLAVTETQYF,TGTGCCAGCAGTAGCGGACTAGCGGTGACAGAGACCCAGTACTTC
TRBJ2-1,once,TRBV27,.,CASSRGTRYNEQFF,TGTGCCAGCAGTAGAGGGACACGGTACAATGAGCAGTTCTTC
TRBJ2-7,.,TRBV29-1,.,CSVALPGGNEQYF,TGCAGCGTCGCTTTACCCGGCGGGAACGAGCAGTACTTC
TRBJ2-7,.,TRBV18,.,CASSPSELSSYEQYF,TGTGCCAGCTCACCGAGTGAACTGTCCTCCTACGAGCAGTACTTC
TRBJ2-1,many,TRBV5-6,TRBD1,CASRPGQPTSYNEQFF,TGTGCCAGCAGGCCGGGACAGCCGACCTCCTACAATGAGCAGTTCTTC
TRBJ2-7,.,TRBV5-4,.,CASSLAGVDEQYF,TGTGCCAGCAGCTTGGCGGGGGTGGACGAGCAGTACTTC
TRBJ2-7,.,TRBV7-2,TRBD2,CASSLGAGAYEQYF,TGTGCCAGCAGCTTAGGAGCGGGAGCGTACGAGCAGTACTTC
TRBJ2-3,.,TRBV4-1,.,CASSPSGRGTDTQYF,TGCGCCAGCAGCCCCAGCGGACGAGGTACAGATACGCAGTATTTT
TRBJ2-1,.,TRBV27,.,CASSLQAFYNEQFF,TGTGCCAGCAGTTTACAGGCCTTCTACAATGAGCAGTTCTTC
TRBJ2-7,.,TRBV5-8,.,CASSLVLSADHTYEQYF,TGTGCCAGCAGCTTGGTGCTGTCGGCAGACCATACCTACGAGCAGTACTTC
TRBJ2-7,.,TRBV10-3,.,CASRGVGNYEQYF,TGTGCCAGCAGGGGAGTGGGGAACTACGAGCAGTACTTC
TRBJ2-7,.,TRBV10-1,.,CASSARLSHEQYF,TGCGCCAGCAGCGCTAGACTATCCCACGAGCAGTACTTC
TRBJ1-1,once,TRBV19,.,CASSIQGNTEAFF,TGTGCCAGTAGCATACAGGGTAACACTGAAGCTTTCTTT
TRBJ2-7,.,TRBV19,TRBD2,CASRGLVRDEQYF,TGTGCCAGTAGGGGACTAGTGCGGGACGAGCAGTACTTC
TRBJ2-5,.,TRBV5-1,.,CASSLGGTEETQYF,TGCGCCAGCAGCTTGGGAGGGACGGAAGAGACCCAGTACTTC
TRBJ2-5,.,TRBV7-7,TRBD2,CASSAYPSGRAGETQYF,TGTGCCAGCAGCGCGTATCCGAGCGGGAGGGCCGGTGAGACCCAGTACTTC
TRBJ2-2,.,TRBV12-5,.,CASAFTGTSYTGELFF,TGTGCTAGTGCCTTCACCGGGACAAGCTACACCGGGGAGCTGTTTTTT
TRBJ2-1,.,TRBV4-3,.,CASSVGFPYNEQFF,TGCGCCAGCAGCGTCGGGTTCCCTTACAATGAGCAGTTCTTC
TRBJ2-3,once,TRBV21-1,.,CASSRRDRDRDTQYF,TGTGCCAGCAGTCGCCGGGACAGGGACAGGGATACGCAGTATTTT
TRBJ2-3,.,TRBV9,TRBD2,CASSEGGSGRQLYF,TGTGCCAGCAGCGAGGGGGGTAGCGGGAGACAACTGTATTTT